Each of the 19 T cell receptor beta chains below was sequenced from the same sample in a study of TIL therapy for anti-PD-1-resistant metastatic lung cancer. The immunoSEQ assay was v3. The protocol was immunoSEQ multiplex PCR, while the TCRdb copy is restricted to in-frame clones and leaves out a portion. The sample carries 52,000 or so clones, 75% to 85% recorded once. Documented time point: pre-treatment sample, taken before nivolumab and TIL therapy. Sequenced material: blood, taken at baseline. The receptors derive from a person between 25 and 80 years old with non-small cell lung cancer.

This clone was detected a few times. The chain joins TRBV5-5 to TRBJ1-6; D unresolved. The CDR3 extends over 15 amino acids. Trimming cost V 1 base and J 5 bases, with 10 bases left between them. Germline-derived CDR1 and CDR2 are SGHKS and YYEKEE (reference sequence). DNA for the CDR3: TGTGCCAGCAGCTTGTCGGTAGGGAATAATTCACCCCTCCACTTT. Protein: CASSLSVGNNSPLHF.

This clone was observed a single time. The V and J genes are TRBV19 and TRBJ1-6; D uncertain. The V gene lost 3 bases and the J gene lost 7 bases, with 13 bases spanning the gap. The germline gives CDR1 LNHDA, CDR2 SQIVND (reference sequence). CDR3 length: 15 amino acids. CDR3 DNA: TGTGCCAGTAGTATCGCGGGAGCCCACAATTCACCCCTCCACTTT. This sequence encodes CASSIAGAHNSPLHF.

There are a few counts of this clone. V usage is TRBV5-6 and J usage is TRBJ2-2; D is perhaps TRBD1 or TRBD2 (5 bases each). CDR1 and CDR2 (germline): SGHDT, YYEEEE. The CDR3 contains 17 residues. V lost 0 bases, J lost 1 base, and 13 bases lay in between. The CDR3 region is CASSLDWPGRNTGELFF. The CDR3 nucleotides are TGTGCCAGCAGCTTGGACTGGCCAGGGAGGAACACCGGGGAGCTGTTTTTT.

This clone appeared a single time. The chain has TRBV2 and TRBJ2-5; weak D call: TRBD2 (5 bases). The ends were cut back, 5 bases at V and 5 bases at J, with 15 bases in the middle. The CDR3 spans 14 residues. From germline, CDR1 is SNHLY and CDR2 FYNNEI. The CDR3 is CASSKESTRETQYF. In DNA form, the CDR3 reads TGTGCCAGCAGTAAGGAATCTACTAGGGAGACCCAGTACTTC.

The genes are TRBV7-2 and TRBJ1-2; tentative D call: TRBD1 (6 bases). Germline CDR1 is SGHTA and CDR2 is FQGNSA. Trimming shortened V by 5 bases and J by 4 bases, and 20 bases separated the two germline ends. CDR3 length: 16 residues. In DNA, the CDR3 is TGTGCCAGCAGCCTAGGAGGTCCAGGGGCGATCTATGGCTACACCTTC. This encodes CASSLGGPGAIYGYTF. The complete variable domain, with remaining parts taken from reference TRBV7-2 and TRBJ1-2, reads GAGVSQSPSNKVTEKGKDVELRCDPISGHTALYWYRQSLGQGLEFLIYFQGNSAPDKSGLPSDRFSAERTGGSVSTLTIQRTQQEDSAVYLCASSLGGPGAIYGYTFGSGTRLTVV.

The J gene is TRBJ1-2, the V gene TRBV19, with D unclear. The CDR3 spans 17 residues. The germline gives CDR1 LNHDA, CDR2 SQIVND (reference sequence). V lost 5 bases, J lost 0 bases, and 19 bases lay in between. Here the CDR3 DNA reads TGTGCCAGTAGTCCTCGAGCCAGCCCCCCTACTAACTATGGCTACACCTTC. Translation: CASSPRASPPTNYGYTF.

J is TRBJ2-3 and V is TRBV3-1 (or the pseudogene TRBV3-2); D is uncertain. The germline gives CDR1 LGHDT, CDR2 YNNKEL (reference sequence). V dropped 3 bases and J dropped 2 bases, with 15 bases sitting between them. The CDR3 is made up of 16 amino acids. The CDR3 here is CASSQGRVDITDTQYF. The CDR3 DNA is TGTGCCAGCAGCCAGGGCCGTGTCGACATCACAGATACGCAGTATTTT.

The J gene is TRBJ2-5, the V gene TRBV14; D unclear. CDR1 is SGHDN and CDR2 is FVKESK in the germline V gene. The CDR3 is 12 residues long. Trimming left V 4 bases short and J 4 bases short, with 7 bases between. CDR3 protein: CASSRQRETQYF. The CDR3 nucleotides read TGTGCCAGCAGCCGACAAAGAGAGACCCAGTACTTC.

The rearrangement joins TRBV11-2 to TRBJ2-1, with D hard to call. This CDR3 region has 15 residues. CDR1 and CDR2 (germline): SGHAT, FQNNGV. V gave up 6 bases and J gave up 0 bases, with 12 bases separating them. CDR3 DNA: TGTGCCAGCAGTCCCGCTGCGGTCTCCTACAATGAGCAGTTCTTC. It is translated as CASSPAAVSYNEQFF.

This sequence joins TRBV16 and TRBJ2-3; D not resolved. V was shortened by 0 bases and J by 6 bases, with 7 bases between the two germline ends. CDR1 and CDR2 (germline): KGHSY, FQNENV. The CDR3 consists of 13 residues. DNA for the CDR3: TGTGCCAGCAGCCAATCGCAGGAGGATACGCAGTATTTT. As protein: CASSQSQEDTQYF. Using reference TRBV16 and TRBJ2-3 for the parts outside the CDR3, the full variable domain is GEEVAQTPKHLVRGEGQKAKLYCAPIKGHSYVFWYQQVLKNEFKFLISFQNENVFDETGMPKERFSAKCLPNSPCSLEIQATKLEDSAVYFCASSQSQEDTQYFGPGTRLTVL.

This clone was seen only a few times. The chain is built from TRBV24-1 and TRBJ2-7; D gene unclear. Germline V lookup: CDR1 KGHDR, CDR2 SFDVKD. V lost 1 base to trimming and J lost 5 bases, with 11 bases between them. The CDR3 length is 14 residues. This CDR3 is CATSDLGHEDEQYF. The CDR3 DNA follows: TGTGCCACCAGTGATTTAGGCCATGAGGACGAGCAGTACTTC.

The V and J genes are TRBV11-3 and TRBJ2-7, with TRBD1 matching over 9 bases. The CDR3 sequence is 16 residues long. Germline V gene data show CDR1 as SGHNT and CDR2 as YENEEA. V lost 1 base, J lost 5 bases, and 9 bases stayed unmatched. CDR3 loop: CASSLVATGGLDEQYF. The DNA of the CDR3 is TGTGCCAGCAGCTTAGTAGCTACAGGGGGCTTAGACGAGCAGTACTTC.

The chain links TRBV7-3 to TRBJ2-3; 9 positions agree with TRBD1. The CDR3 sequence is 16 residues long. From germline, CDR1 is SGHTA and CDR2 FQGTGA. Trimming at V came to 2 bases and at J to 7 bases, leaving 10 bases not matched to a gene. The CDR3 here is CASSLDGTGSWNTQYF. The CDR3 DNA reads as TGTGCCAGCAGCTTAGACGGGACAGGGTCTTGGAATACGCAGTATTTT.

The genes are TRBV27 and TRBJ2-7, with D possibly TRBD1 on 6 matching bases. Germline V CDR1 and CDR2: MNHEY, SMNVEV (reference sequence). The V end lost 4 bases, the J end lost 2 bases, and 12 bases lay between the germline ends. This CDR3 has 14 residues. The CDR3 bases are TGTGCCAGCAGTTCACCGGACAGACCCTACGAGCAGTACTTC. Translation: CASSSPDRPYEQYF.

CDR3 sequence: CASSLGPRIGGLNTGELFF. CDR3 bases: TGCGCCAGCAGCTTGGGGCCCCGCATAGGGGGCTTAAACACCGGGGAGCTGTTTTTT. V gene TRBV5-1 combines with J gene TRBJ2-2; the match to TRBD1 covers 7 bases. The V segment lost 0 bases and the J segment 2 bases; nucleotides outside the gene matches: 13. Germline V CDR1 and CDR2: SGHRS, YFSETQ. The CDR3 length is 19 residues.

The J gene is TRBJ2-1, the V gene TRBV27, with TRBD2 matching over 7 bases. CDR1 is MNHEY and CDR2 is SMNVEV in the germline V gene (reference sequence). The CDR3 has 16 amino acids. V gave up 0 bases and J gave up 0 bases; unmatched junction bases: 2. The CDR3 region has the DNA TGTGCCAGCAGTTTATCGGGGGGGAGCTCCTACAATGAGCAGTTCTTC. It is translated as CASSLSGGSSYNEQFF.

V gene TRBV2 combines with J gene TRBJ1-4; D is possibly TRBD1 (5 bases). CDR3 length equals 13 residues. Germline assignment: CDR1 SNHLY and CDR2 FYNNEI. Trimming took 8 bases from V and 2 from J, leaving 9 bases between them. CDR3: CASERDTNEKLFF. In DNA form, the CDR3 reads TGTGCCAGCGAACGGGACACTAATGAAAAACTGTTTTTT.

V gene TRBV7-2 combines with J gene TRBJ2-7; TRBD2 agrees at 12 bases. The CDR3 covers 14 residues. The V gene end was trimmed by 3 bases and the J gene end by 3 bases; junction bases not matched to a gene: 0. The germline V gene encodes CDR1 SGHTA and CDR2 FQGNSA. The CDR3 loop is CASSLTSGSYEQYF. The CDR3 bases are TGTGCCAGCAGCTTGACTAGCGGGAGCTACGAGCAGTACTTC.

This rearrangement joins TRBV7-8 to TRBJ2-1; D unclear. Trimming took 1 base from V and 5 from J, leaving 6 bases between them. The CDR3 spans 13 residues. From germline, CDR1 is SGHVS and CDR2 FQNEAQ. The CDR3 reads CASSLGMNNEQFF. The CDR3 DNA reads TGTGCCAGCAGCTTAGGCATGAACAATGAGCAGTTCTTC.